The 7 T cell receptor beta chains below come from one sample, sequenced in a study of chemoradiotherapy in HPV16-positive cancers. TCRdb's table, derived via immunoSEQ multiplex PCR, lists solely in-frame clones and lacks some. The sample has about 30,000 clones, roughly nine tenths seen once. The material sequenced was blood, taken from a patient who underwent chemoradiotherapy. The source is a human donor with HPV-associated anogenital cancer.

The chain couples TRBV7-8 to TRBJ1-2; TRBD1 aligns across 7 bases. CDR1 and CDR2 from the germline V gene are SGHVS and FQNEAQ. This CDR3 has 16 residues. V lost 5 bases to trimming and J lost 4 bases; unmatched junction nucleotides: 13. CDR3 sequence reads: CASSPAGDSYSYGYTF. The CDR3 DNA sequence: TGTGCCAGCAGCCCCGCGGGGGACAGCTATAGCTATGGCTACACCTTC.

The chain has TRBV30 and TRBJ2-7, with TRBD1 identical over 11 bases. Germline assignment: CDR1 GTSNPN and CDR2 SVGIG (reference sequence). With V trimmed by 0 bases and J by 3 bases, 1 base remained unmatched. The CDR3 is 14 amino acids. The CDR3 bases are TGTGCCTGGAGTGTGGGGACAGGGGGCTACGAGCAGTACTTC. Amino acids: CAWSVGTGGYEQYF.

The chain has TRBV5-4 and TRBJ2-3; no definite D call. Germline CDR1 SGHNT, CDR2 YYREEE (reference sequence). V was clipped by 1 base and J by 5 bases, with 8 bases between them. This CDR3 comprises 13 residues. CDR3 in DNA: TGTGCCAGCAGCTTGCTTTTTGAAGATACGCAGTATTTT. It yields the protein CASSLLFEDTQYF.

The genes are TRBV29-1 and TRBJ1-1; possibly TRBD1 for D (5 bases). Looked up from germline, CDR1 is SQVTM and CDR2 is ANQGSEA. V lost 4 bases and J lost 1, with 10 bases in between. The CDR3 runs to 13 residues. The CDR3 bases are TGCAGCGTTGTCCGGGGGTGGAACACTGAAGCTTTCTTT. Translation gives CSVVRGWNTEAFF. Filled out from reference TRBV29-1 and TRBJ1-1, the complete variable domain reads SAVISQKPSRDICQRGTSLTIQCQVDSQVTMMFWYRQQPGQSLTLIATANQGSEATYESGFVIDKFPISRPNLTFSTLTVSNMSPEDSSIYLCSVVRGWNTEAFFGQGTRLTVV.

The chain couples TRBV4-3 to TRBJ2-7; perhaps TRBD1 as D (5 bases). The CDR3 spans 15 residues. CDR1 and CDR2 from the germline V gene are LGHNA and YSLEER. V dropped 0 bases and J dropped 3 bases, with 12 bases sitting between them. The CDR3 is CASSQDRARDYEQYF. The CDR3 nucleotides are TGCGCCAGCAGCCAAGATCGGGCCAGGGACTACGAGCAGTACTTC.

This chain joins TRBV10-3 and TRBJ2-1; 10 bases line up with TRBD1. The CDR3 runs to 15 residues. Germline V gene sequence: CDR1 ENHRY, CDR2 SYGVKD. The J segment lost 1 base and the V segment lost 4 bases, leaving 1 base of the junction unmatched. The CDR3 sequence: CAISAGQGSYNEQFF. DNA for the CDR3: TGTGCCATCAGTGCGGGACAGGGGTCCTACAATGAGCAGTTCTTC.

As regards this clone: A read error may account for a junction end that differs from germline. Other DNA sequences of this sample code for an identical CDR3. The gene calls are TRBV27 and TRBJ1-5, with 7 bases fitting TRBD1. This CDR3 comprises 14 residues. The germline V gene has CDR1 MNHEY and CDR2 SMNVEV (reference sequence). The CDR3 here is CASREGARNQPQHF. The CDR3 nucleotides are TGTGCCAGCAGGGAGGGGGCCCGCAATCAGCCTCAGCATTTT.